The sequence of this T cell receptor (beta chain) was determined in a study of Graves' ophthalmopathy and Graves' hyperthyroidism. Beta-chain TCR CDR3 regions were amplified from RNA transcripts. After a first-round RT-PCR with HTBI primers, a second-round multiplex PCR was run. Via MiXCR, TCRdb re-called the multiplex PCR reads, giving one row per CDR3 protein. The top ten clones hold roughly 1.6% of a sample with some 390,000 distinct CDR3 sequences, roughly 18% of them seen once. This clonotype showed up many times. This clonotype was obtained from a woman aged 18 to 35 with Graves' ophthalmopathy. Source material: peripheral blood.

The CDR3, as DNA: TGTGCCAGCAGCTTAGTTGCGGAGGCCACCTACGAGCAGTACTTC. Translating gives CASSLVAEATYEQYF. The V call is TRBV7-2, the J call TRBJ2-7, with a tentative D call TRBD2 (5 bases). The CDR3 is 15 amino acids. Deletions cut 1 base from V and 2 bases from J, with 12 bases between. Germline lookup yields CDR1 SGHTA and CDR2 FQGNSA.